A selection of T cell receptor beta chains follows, all from one sample in a study of T-cell reconstitution after alpha-beta-depleted transplantation in children. TCRdb itself ran the PCR reads through MiXCR, one entry per CDR3 protein. The sample includes roughly 490,000 distinct CDR3 sequences, approximately 10% of them seen just once. The source was PBMCs, mostly from graft donor cells, collected 180 days after TCRalphabeta/CD19-depleted stem cell transplant. The source is a female patient aged 2-15 years who had a stem cell transplant for aplastic anemia, so the T cells may come from the graft donor. CDR3s include the opening cysteine and the closing phenylalanine or tryptophan. D genes are given only for firm matches. A clone size is listed for some rows: how often the clone was seen (once, few, many), or a class if it is expanded.

cdr3_aa: CASSSRPSNYGYTF
cdr3_nt: TGTGCCAGCAGCTCCCGACCGAGTAACTATGGCTACACCTTC
v_call: TRBV5-5
cdr3_length: 14
clone_size: NA
d_call: NA
j_call: TRBJ1-2

cdr3_aa: CASSWVGTGTSGSYEQYF
cdr3_nt: TGCGCCAGCAGCTGGGTGGGCACCGGGACTAGCGGCTCCTACGAGCAGTACTTC
v_call: TRBV5-1
cdr3_length: 18
clone_size: few
d_call: TRBD2
j_call: TRBJ2-7

cdr3_aa: CASSLGTNSNQPQHF
cdr3_nt: TGTGCCAGCAGCTTAGGGACAAATAGCAATCAGCCCCAGCATTTT
v_call: TRBV7-9
cdr3_length: 15
clone_size: many
d_call: NA
j_call: TRBJ1-5

cdr3_aa: CATSRGAGLNTEAFF
cdr3_nt: TGTGCCACCAGCAGAGGAGCAGGGCTGAACACTGAAGCTTTCTTT
v_call: TRBV15
cdr3_length: 15
clone_size: NA
d_call: NA
j_call: TRBJ1-1

cdr3_aa: CASSFSTTFSGNTIYF
cdr3_nt: TGTGCCAGCTCGTTTTCGACAACCTTCTCTGGAAACACCATATATTTT
v_call: TRBV18
cdr3_length: 16
clone_size: NA
d_call: NA
j_call: TRBJ1-3

cdr3_aa: CASSLSWRQGIGTQYF
cdr3_nt: TGTGCCAGCAGCTTAAGTTGGCGGCAGGGGATTGGTACGCAGTATTTT
v_call: TRBV7-2
cdr3_length: 16
clone_size: NA
d_call: NA
j_call: TRBJ2-3

cdr3_aa: CASSLSGTAYEQYF
cdr3_nt: TGTGCCAGCAGCTTATCGGGTACCGCCTACGAGCAGTACTTC
v_call: TRBV7-9
cdr3_length: 14
clone_size: many
d_call: NA
j_call: TRBJ2-7

cdr3_aa: CASSQDGTEDTQYF
cdr3_nt: TGCGCCAGCAGCCAAGATGGGACGGAGGATACGCAGTATTTT
v_call: TRBV4-1
cdr3_length: 14
clone_size: few
d_call: NA
j_call: TRBJ2-3

cdr3_aa: CATAPDSGNTIYF
cdr3_nt: TGTGCCACCGCCCCGGATTCTGGAAACACCATATATTTT
v_call: TRBV15
cdr3_length: 13
clone_size: few
d_call: NA
j_call: TRBJ1-3

cdr3_aa: CASSQDPRGEQFF
cdr3_nt: TGTGCCAGCAGCCAAGATCCGAGGGGTGAGCAGTTCTTC
v_call: TRBV4-2
cdr3_length: 13
clone_size: NA
d_call: NA
j_call: TRBJ2-1

cdr3_aa: CASSPGHGIYGYTF
cdr3_nt: TGTGCCAGCAGTCCGGGACATGGGATCTATGGCTACACCTTC
v_call: TRBV12-3/TRBV12-4
cdr3_length: 14
clone_size: many
d_call: NA
j_call: TRBJ1-2

cdr3_aa: CASSPRTGVENTEAFF
cdr3_nt: TGTGCCAGCTCACCTCGGACAGGGGTTGAGAACACTGAAGCTTTCTTT
v_call: TRBV18
cdr3_length: 16
clone_size: few
d_call: TRBD1
j_call: TRBJ1-1

cdr3_aa: CASSPALGAQNIQYF
cdr3_nt: TGCGCCAGCAGTCCCGCCCTGGGGGCCCAAAACATTCAGTACTTC
v_call: TRBV10-2
cdr3_length: 15
clone_size: NA
d_call: NA
j_call: TRBJ2-4

cdr3_aa: CSVRPSGIYNEQFF
cdr3_nt: TGCAGCGTTAGGCCTAGCGGGATTTACAATGAGCAGTTCTTC
v_call: TRBV29-1
cdr3_length: 14
clone_size: NA
d_call: TRBD2
j_call: TRBJ2-1

cdr3_aa: CSAKSGNTIYF
cdr3_nt: TGCAGTGCTAAGTCTGGAAACACCATATATTTT
v_call: TRBV20-1
cdr3_length: 11
clone_size: few
d_call: NA
j_call: TRBJ1-3

cdr3_aa: CASSHLYTDTQYF
cdr3_nt: TGTGCCAGCAGTCACCTTTACACAGATACGCAGTATTTT
v_call: TRBV12-3/TRBV12-4
cdr3_length: 13
clone_size: few
d_call: NA
j_call: TRBJ2-3

cdr3_aa: CSGNRGSGTDTQYF
cdr3_nt: TGCAGCGGGAACAGGGGGTCTGGCACAGATACGCAGTATTTT
v_call: TRBV29-1
cdr3_length: 14
clone_size: many
d_call: TRBD1
j_call: TRBJ2-3

cdr3_aa: CASSLWDLAGELFF
cdr3_nt: TGTGCCAGCAGTTTATGGGACTTGGCCGGGGAGCTGTTTTTT
v_call: TRBV28
cdr3_length: 14
clone_size: many
d_call: NA
j_call: TRBJ2-2

cdr3_aa: CSVPWRHYGYTF
cdr3_nt: TGCAGCGTCCCCTGGAGGCACTATGGCTACACCTTC
v_call: TRBV29-1
cdr3_length: 12
clone_size: NA
d_call: NA
j_call: TRBJ1-2

cdr3_aa: CSVEETGHNEKLFF
cdr3_nt: TGCAGCGTTGAGGAGACAGGGCATAATGAAAAACTGTTTTTT
v_call: TRBV29-1
cdr3_length: 14
clone_size: NA
d_call: TRBD1
j_call: TRBJ1-4

cdr3_aa: CAIRGLAETNAQYF
cdr3_nt: TGTGCCATCAGGGGACTAGCGGAGACTAATGCGCAGTATTTT
v_call: TRBV10-3
cdr3_length: 14
clone_size: many
d_call: TRBD2
j_call: TRBJ2-3

cdr3_aa: CASSQASGRASGAEKLFF
cdr3_nt: TGTGCCAGCAGCCAGGCATCGGGCAGGGCGTCGGGAGCCGAAAAACTGTTTTTT
v_call: TRBV4-2
cdr3_length: 18
clone_size: NA
d_call: NA
j_call: TRBJ1-4

cdr3_aa: CASSAGPEYGYTF
cdr3_nt: TGCGCCAGCAGTGCGGGACCGGAGTATGGCTACACCTTC
v_call: TRBV10-1
cdr3_length: 13
clone_size: NA
d_call: NA
j_call: TRBJ1-2

cdr3_aa: CASSRQGSNQPQHF
cdr3_nt: TGTGCCAGCAGTCGACAGGGTAGCAATCAGCCCCAGCATTTT
v_call: TRBV12-3/TRBV12-4
cdr3_length: 14
clone_size: many
d_call: TRBD1
j_call: TRBJ1-5

cdr3_aa: CSVDGRECCNEQFF
cdr3_nt: TGCAGCGTTGATGGGAGGGAGTGCTGCAATGAGCAGTTCTTC
v_call: TRBV29-1
cdr3_length: 14
clone_size: NA
d_call: TRBD2
j_call: TRBJ2-1

cdr3_aa: CASSQQRGSGELFF
cdr3_nt: TGCGCCAGCAGCCAACAAAGGGGGTCCGGGGAGCTGTTTTTT
v_call: TRBV4-3
cdr3_length: 14
clone_size: NA
d_call: NA
j_call: TRBJ2-2

cdr3_aa: CASAGVSGNTIYF
cdr3_nt: TGTGCCAGCGCCGGGGTGTCTGGAAACACCATATATTTT
v_call: TRBV27
cdr3_length: 13
clone_size: many
d_call: NA
j_call: TRBJ1-3

cdr3_aa: CSATGLEFEQFF
cdr3_nt: TGCAGTGCAACCGGACTAGAATTTGAGCAGTTCTTC
v_call: TRBV20-1
cdr3_length: 12
clone_size: NA
d_call: TRBD2
j_call: TRBJ2-1

cdr3_aa: CASSFQREGLFWGDTQYF
cdr3_nt: TGTGCCAGCAGCTTTCAGCGGGAGGGCCTTTTTTGGGGAGATACGCAGTATTTT
v_call: TRBV5-6
cdr3_length: 18
clone_size: few
d_call: TRBD2
j_call: TRBJ2-3

cdr3_aa: CSGPPGQGASEQYF
cdr3_nt: TGCAGTGGTCCCCCCGGACAGGGGGCGTCCGAGCAGTACTTC
v_call: TRBV20-1
cdr3_length: 14
clone_size: few
d_call: TRBD1
j_call: TRBJ2-7

cdr3_aa: CASSLRGGGLNEQFF
cdr3_nt: TGTGCCAGCAGCTTAAGGGGGGGGGGCCTCAATGAGCAGTTCTTC
v_call: TRBV7-3
cdr3_length: 15
clone_size: NA
d_call: NA
j_call: TRBJ2-1

cdr3_aa: CASSLVVGGGAFYEQYF
cdr3_nt: TGCGCCAGCAGCTTGGTGGTCGGGGGTGGGGCCTTCTACGAGCAGTACTTC
v_call: TRBV5-1
cdr3_length: 17
clone_size: few
d_call: NA
j_call: TRBJ2-7

cdr3_aa: CASSQEAWWGALNEQFF
cdr3_nt: TGTGCCAGCAGCCAAGAAGCTTGGTGGGGGGCGCTCAATGAGCAGTTCTTC
v_call: TRBV4-2
cdr3_length: 17
clone_size: few
d_call: NA
j_call: TRBJ2-1

cdr3_aa: CASSKLAGGTVSTSTQYF
cdr3_nt: TGTGCCAGCAGCAAACTAGCGGGAGGAACGGTATCAACGAGTACGCAGTATTTT
v_call: TRBV28
cdr3_length: 18
clone_size: many
d_call: TRBD2
j_call: TRBJ2-3

cdr3_aa: CASSLEAFRETQYF
cdr3_nt: TGTGCCAGCAGCTTGGAGGCTTTCCGAGAGACCCAGTACTTC
v_call: TRBV5-5
cdr3_length: 14
clone_size: NA
d_call: NA
j_call: TRBJ2-5

cdr3_aa: CATSDPGLVYNEQFF
cdr3_nt: TGTGCCACCAGTGACCCGGGGCTAGTCTACAATGAGCAGTTCTTC
v_call: TRBV24-1
cdr3_length: 15
clone_size: few
d_call: NA
j_call: TRBJ2-1

cdr3_aa: CASSPPAGNPSGNTIYF
cdr3_nt: TGTGCCAGCTCACCACCCGCAGGGAACCCCTCTGGAAACACCATATATTTT
v_call: TRBV18
cdr3_length: 17
clone_size: NA
d_call: NA
j_call: TRBJ1-3

cdr3_aa: CATQGVGLYEQYF
cdr3_nt: TGTGCCACCCAAGGGGTGGGCCTCTACGAGCAGTACTTC
v_call: TRBV10-3
cdr3_length: 13
clone_size: NA
d_call: NA
j_call: TRBJ2-7

cdr3_aa: CASSLIDRGNGEQYF
cdr3_nt: TGCGCCAGCAGCTTGATCGACAGGGGGAACGGAGAGCAGTACTTC
v_call: TRBV5-1
cdr3_length: 15
clone_size: NA
d_call: TRBD1
j_call: TRBJ2-7

cdr3_aa: CASSGWTSGTSAYNEQFF
cdr3_nt: TGTGCCAGCAGCGGATGGACTAGCGGGACGAGCGCCTACAATGAGCAGTTCTTC
v_call: TRBV9
cdr3_length: 18
clone_size: few
d_call: TRBD2
j_call: TRBJ2-1

cdr3_aa: CASSQDTGSRDTQYF
cdr3_nt: TGCGCCAGCAGCCAAGATACCGGGAGTAGGGATACGCAGTATTTT
v_call: TRBV4-3
cdr3_length: 15
clone_size: few
d_call: NA
j_call: TRBJ2-3

cdr3_aa: CASSYRTGFSGNTIYF
cdr3_nt: TGTGCCAGCAGCTATAGGACAGGTTTCTCTGGAAACACCATATATTTT
v_call: TRBV12-3/TRBV12-4
cdr3_length: 16
clone_size: NA
d_call: TRBD1
j_call: TRBJ1-3

cdr3_aa: CASSQGRRTSYEQYF
cdr3_nt: TGCGCCAGCAGCCAAGGGCGGAGGACGTCCTACGAGCAGTACTTC
v_call: TRBV4-3
cdr3_length: 15
clone_size: few
d_call: NA
j_call: TRBJ2-7

cdr3_aa: CASSLASGRNNEQFF
cdr3_nt: TGTGCCAGCAGCTTGGCTAGCGGGAGGAACAATGAGCAGTTCTTC
v_call: TRBV5-4
cdr3_length: 15
clone_size: NA
d_call: TRBD2
j_call: TRBJ2-1

cdr3_aa: CASSPTSREWEQYF
cdr3_nt: TGTGCCAGCAGCCCAACGTCACGAGAGTGGGAGCAGTACTTC
v_call: TRBV9
cdr3_length: 14
clone_size: many
d_call: NA
j_call: TRBJ2-7

cdr3_aa: CASSWGGAWGYTF
cdr3_nt: TGTGCCAGCAGTTGGGGGGGCGCCTGGGGCTACACCTTC
v_call: TRBV27
cdr3_length: 13
clone_size: NA
d_call: NA
j_call: TRBJ1-2

cdr3_aa: CAWSLGAVGHNEQFF
cdr3_nt: TGTGCCTGGAGTCTCGGGGCGGTGGGTCACAATGAGCAGTTCTTC
v_call: TRBV30
cdr3_length: 15
clone_size: NA
d_call: NA
j_call: TRBJ2-1

cdr3_aa: CASSLRDRANTGELFF
cdr3_nt: TGTGCCAGCAGCTTGCGGGACAGGGCGAACACCGGGGAGCTGTTTTTT
v_call: TRBV7-8
cdr3_length: 16
clone_size: NA
d_call: TRBD1
j_call: TRBJ2-2

cdr3_aa: CASSPAGTGNYGYTF
cdr3_nt: TGTGCCAGCAGTCCGGCCGGGACTGGGAACTATGGCTACACCTTC
v_call: TRBV28
cdr3_length: 15
clone_size: NA
d_call: NA
j_call: TRBJ1-2

cdr3_aa: CASSFQRENGELFF
cdr3_nt: TGTGCCAGCAGTTTTCAGCGGGAGAACGGGGAGCTGTTTTTT
v_call: TRBV28
cdr3_length: 14
clone_size: NA
d_call: TRBD2
j_call: TRBJ2-2

cdr3_aa: CASSYQPTSYEQYF
cdr3_nt: TGTGCCAGCAGTTACCAGCCCACCTCCTACGAGCAGTACTTC
v_call: TRBV6-5
cdr3_length: 14
clone_size: few
d_call: NA
j_call: TRBJ2-7

cdr3_aa: CAISESLREKLFF
cdr3_nt: TGTGCCATCAGTGAGTCATTAAGGGAAAAACTGTTTTTT
v_call: TRBV10-3
cdr3_length: 13
clone_size: many
d_call: NA
j_call: TRBJ1-4

cdr3_aa: CASSGSRGASSYEQYF
cdr3_nt: TGTGCCAGCAGTGGGAGCCGGGGGGCTAGCTCCTACGAGCAGTACTTC
v_call: TRBV25-1
cdr3_length: 16
clone_size: few
d_call: NA
j_call: TRBJ2-7

cdr3_aa: CASSKGLVRTVLAKNIQYF
cdr3_nt: TGTGCCAGCAGCAAAGGGCTGGTTCGGACTGTGCTAGCCAAAAACATTCAGTACTTC
v_call: TRBV21-1
cdr3_length: 19
clone_size: few
d_call: NA
j_call: TRBJ2-4

cdr3_aa: CAISESGGREQFF
cdr3_nt: TGTGCCATCAGTGAGTCTGGAGGGAGAGAGCAGTTCTTC
v_call: TRBV10-3
cdr3_length: 13
clone_size: many
d_call: NA
j_call: TRBJ2-1

cdr3_aa: CSAPHPLRMTWRTGELFF
cdr3_nt: TGCAGTGCTCCCCATCCCCTGCGGATGACCTGGCGCACCGGGGAGCTGTTTTTT
v_call: TRBV20-1
cdr3_length: 18
clone_size: few
d_call: NA
j_call: TRBJ2-2

cdr3_aa: CASSKGPNTEAFF
cdr3_nt: TGTGCCAGCAGTAAAGGTCCGAACACTGAAGCTTTCTTT
v_call: TRBV25-1
cdr3_length: 13
clone_size: few
d_call: NA
j_call: TRBJ1-1

cdr3_aa: CSAKNGETQYF
cdr3_nt: TGCAGTGCTAAGAACGGAGAGACCCAGTACTTC
v_call: TRBV20-1
cdr3_length: 11
clone_size: NA
d_call: NA
j_call: TRBJ2-5

cdr3_aa: CASSPGTATGEQFF
cdr3_nt: TGTGCCAGCTCCCCCGGGACCGCGACCGGTGAGCAGTTCTTC
v_call: TRBV18
cdr3_length: 14
clone_size: NA
d_call: NA
j_call: TRBJ2-1